This T cell receptor (beta chain) was identified in a study of PD-1 blockade in classical Hodgkin lymphoma. The protocol was immunoSEQ multiplex PCR, while the TCRdb copy is restricted to in-frame clones and leaves out a portion. The data hold about 43,000 clones, with around 66% observed a single time. The CDR3 covers 15 residues. CDR1 SGDLS and CDR2 YYNGEE come from the germline V gene. The V end lost 4 bases, the J end lost 1 base, and 14 bases lay between the germline ends. With no exception, relapse followed autologous stem cell transplantation in all patients, and brentuximab vedotin exposure varied. Findings and caveats of the study: Why the repertoires differ is still unclear, perhaps disease activity or prior therapy.

This clone appeared once. Its antigen is unidentified. The origin of this receptor is a human donor with classical Hodgkin lymphoma. This sequence joins TRBV9 and TRBJ2-5; D unclear. Specimen: peripheral blood mononuclear cells (PBMCs), collected at baseline. CDR3 in DNA: TGTGCCAGCAGCCCTGGCAGGCACCGCCAAGAGACCCAGTACTTC. Translating it yields CASSPGRHRQETQYF.